This T cell receptor beta chain was sequenced for a study of T cell responses to AZD1222 COVID-19 vaccine. The study's findings and limits: Researchers took repertoire samples only after the peak T cell response had come. Regions 160-218 and 743-854 dominated among vaccine-associated CD4 TCRs spanning spike.

Libraries were prepared by immunoSEQ multiplex PCR; TCRdb keeps only in-frame clonotypes and omits some of them. This sample carries approximately 150,000 clones, roughly 92% of them seen once, and the ten largest clones take roughly 1.6%. This clone was observed a handful of times. The antigen is unknown. Other DNA sequences in the same sample also yield this CDR3. V lost 3 bases, J lost 5 bases, and 10 bases lay in between. The CDR3 sequence is 13 residues long. The sequenced sample was peripheral blood, obtained on day 0 of AZD1222 vaccination. The rearrangement links TRBV12-3 or TRBV12-4 to TRBJ1-2; D unresolved. The source of this sequence is an adult in good health. CDR3 DNA: TGTGCCAGCAGTTTGGGGTTGAGATATGGCTACACCTTC. Protein sequence: CASSLGLRYGYTF.